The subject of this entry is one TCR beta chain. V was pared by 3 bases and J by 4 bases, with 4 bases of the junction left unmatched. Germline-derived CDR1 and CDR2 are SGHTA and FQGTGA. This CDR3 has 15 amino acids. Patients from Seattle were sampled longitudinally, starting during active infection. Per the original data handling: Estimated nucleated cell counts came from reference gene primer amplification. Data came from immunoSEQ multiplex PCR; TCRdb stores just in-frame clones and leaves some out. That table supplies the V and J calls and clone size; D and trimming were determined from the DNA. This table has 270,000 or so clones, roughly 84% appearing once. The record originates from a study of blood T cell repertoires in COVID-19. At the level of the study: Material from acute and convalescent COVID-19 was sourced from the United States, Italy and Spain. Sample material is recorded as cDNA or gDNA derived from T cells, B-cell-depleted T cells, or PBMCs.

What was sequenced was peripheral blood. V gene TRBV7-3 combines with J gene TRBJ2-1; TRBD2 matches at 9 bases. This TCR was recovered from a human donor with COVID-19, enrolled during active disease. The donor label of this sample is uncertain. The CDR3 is CASSFAGGLYNEQFF. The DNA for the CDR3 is TGTGCCAGCAGCTTCGCGGGAGGGTTGTACAATGAGCAGTTCTTC. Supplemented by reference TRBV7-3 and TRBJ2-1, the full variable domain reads GAGVSQTPSNKVTEKGKYVELRCDPISGHTALYWYRQSLGQGPEFLIYFQGTGAADDSGLPNDRFFAVRPEGSVSTLKIQRTERGDSAVYLCASSFAGGLYNEQFFGPGTRLTVL.